The present T cell receptor (beta chain) was sequenced within a study of blood T cells in healthy people across ages. Overall study results and limits: Changes seen in expanded clonotypes were possibly confounded by donor CMV status left unknown. As naive T cell percentage varied, TCR beta diversity correlated strongly with it.

Points on this clonotype: What it binds is unknown.

The use of a sample-barcoded 5' primer and a J-beta primer mix characterized a second PCR of about 7 to 12 cycles. Sequencing recovered at least 3 million CDR3-containing paired-end reads from each sample. Using its own MiXCR run on the 5' RACE reads, TCRdb lists one record per CDR3 protein. The sample has 650,000 to 1,000,000 distinct CDR3 sequences; 46% are singletons. The CDR3 has 13 residues. Trimming removed 6 bases at V and 7 bases at J, with 15 bases between. Germline loops: CDR1 SGHAT, CDR2 FQNNGV. Sequencing was performed on blood. This receptor was taken from an elderly man in good health. The V gene is TRBV11-2, the J gene TRBJ1-1, with D possibly matching TRBD1 (5 bases). The DNA for the CDR3 is TGTGCCAGCAGTCGAACAGGATACAGTGAAGCTTTCTTT. It codes for CASSRTGYSEAFF. Together with reference TRBV11-2 and TRBJ1-1, the CDR3 gives the full variable domain: EAGVAQSPRYKIIEKRQSVAFWCNPISGHATLYWYQQILGQGPKLLIQFQNNGVVDDSQLPKDRFSAERLKGVDSTLKIQPAKLEDSAVYLCASSRTGYSEAFFGQGTRLTVV.